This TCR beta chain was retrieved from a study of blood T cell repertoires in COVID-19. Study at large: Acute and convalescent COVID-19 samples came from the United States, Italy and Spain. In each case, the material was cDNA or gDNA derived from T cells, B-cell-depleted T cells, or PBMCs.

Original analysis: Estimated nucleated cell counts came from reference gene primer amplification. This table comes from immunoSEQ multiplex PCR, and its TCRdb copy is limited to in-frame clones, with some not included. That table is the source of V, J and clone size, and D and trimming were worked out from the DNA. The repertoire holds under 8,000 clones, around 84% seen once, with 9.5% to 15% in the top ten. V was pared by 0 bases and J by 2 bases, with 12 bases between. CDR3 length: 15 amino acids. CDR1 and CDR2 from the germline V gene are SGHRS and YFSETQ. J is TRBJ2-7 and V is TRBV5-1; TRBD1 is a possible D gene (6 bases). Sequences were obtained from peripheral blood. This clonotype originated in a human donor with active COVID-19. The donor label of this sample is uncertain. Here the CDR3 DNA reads TGCGCCAGCAGCTTGGGTCGCAGGGGAGCCTACGAGCAGTACTTC. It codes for CASSLGRRGAYEQYF.